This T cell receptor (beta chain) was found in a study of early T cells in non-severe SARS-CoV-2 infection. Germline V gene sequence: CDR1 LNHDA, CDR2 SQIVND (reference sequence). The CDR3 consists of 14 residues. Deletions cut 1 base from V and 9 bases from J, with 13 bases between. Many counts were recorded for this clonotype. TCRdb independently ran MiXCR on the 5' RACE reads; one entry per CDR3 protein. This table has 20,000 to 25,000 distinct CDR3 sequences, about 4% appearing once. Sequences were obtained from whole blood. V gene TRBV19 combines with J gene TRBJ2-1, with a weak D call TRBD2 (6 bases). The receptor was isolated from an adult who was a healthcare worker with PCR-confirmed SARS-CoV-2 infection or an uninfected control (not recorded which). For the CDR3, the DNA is TGTGCCAGTAGTATAGTACGGGGGTTGGTTGAGCAGTTCTTC. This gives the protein CASSIVRGLVEQFF.